This T cell receptor (beta chain) was obtained from a study of shared clonotypes between healthy human individuals. The wider study: There were three CD4 naive, three CD4 memory, two CD8 naive and one CD8 memory plates per donor. Study-level points and caveats: Though the depth was large, rarefaction showed that sorted-subset sequencing was incomplete.

Terminally differentiated effector memory CD45RA+ cells were left out of the naive CD8 fraction, which was CD45RO-negative and positively selected for CCR7. Produced via immunoSEQ multiplex PCR; TCRdb's table is partial and in-frame only. Of some 2,000,000 clones listed, around 96% are singletons. Note on this clone: Its cognate antigen is unknown.

CDR1 and CDR2 from the germline V gene are MNHEY and SVGAGI. V was pared by 4 bases and J by 6 bases, with 6 bases of the junction left unmatched. The CDR3 has 13 amino acids. V is TRBV6-5 and J is TRBJ2-7; 7 bases match TRBD1. This clonotype was obtained from a man aged 18-30 years in good health. The sequenced sample was naive CD8+ T cells sorted from blood. CDR3: CASSFGQDFEQYF. The CDR3 DNA reads as TGTGCCAGCAGTTTCGGACAGGACTTCGAGCAGTACTTC.